These T cell receptor beta chains were read from a single sample in a study of glioma-infiltrating T cells. TCRdb itself ran the multiplex PCR reads through MiXCR, one entry per CDR3 protein. Of about 140,000 distinct CDR3 sequences in the sample, roughly two fifths were seen once. The sequenced sample was glioma tissue, nonneoplastic brain tissue, or PBMCs (not recorded which). These receptors originate from a human donor with low-grade glioma or glioblastoma, undergoing nonglioma brain surgery, or in good health (not recorded which). The CDR3 runs from the conserved cysteine through the conserved F or W. The order of the fields is clone size, D gene, V gene, J gene, CDR3 DNA, CDR3 protein. D genes are given only for firm matches. The listing skips clone size in some rows; elsewhere it reads once, few, many or a size class.

>NA|NA|TRBV4-3|TRBJ2-1
TGCGCCAGCAGCCAGGGACATACCGGCTACAATGAGCAGTTCTTC
CASSQGHTGYNEQFF
>NA|NA|TRBV5-1|TRBJ1-1
TGCGCCAGCAGCTCGGGACAAGGAGGCACTGAAGCTTTCTTT
CASSSGQGGTEAFF
>NA|TRBD1|TRBV28|TRBJ1-2
TGTGCCAGCAGTTTGACAGGGAAGGGCTACACCTTC
CASSLTGKGYTF
>few|TRBD2|TRBV28|TRBJ2-7
TGTGCCAGTCGGGGGGAGCGGGAGTCGGACGAGCAGTACTTC
CASRGERESDEQYF
>NA|NA|TRBV18|TRBJ2-7
TGTGCCAGCTCACCCCAGGGACAATTCCACGAGCAGTACTTC
CASSPQGQFHEQYF
>NA|NA|TRBV6-2/TRBV6-3|TRBJ2-1
TGTGCCAGCAGTTACCGCCGTGTTGGTGAGCAGTTCTTC
CASSYRRVGEQFF
>NA|TRBD2|TRBV18|TRBJ2-7
TGTGCCAGCTCATCCCCAGCGGGGGGGAGGTACGAGCAGTACTTC
CASSSPAGGRYEQYF
>NA|TRBD2|TRBV20-1|TRBJ2-7
TGCAGTGCTAGAGATCCCAGCGGGGCCTACGAGCAGTACTTC
CSARDPSGAYEQYF
>NA|TRBD1|TRBV6-1|TRBJ1-1
TGTGCCAGCAATTGGGACAGGGGGCTCATCACTGAAGCTTTCTTT
CASNWDRGLITEAFF
>once|NA|TRBV7-2|TRBJ1-1
TGTGCCAGCAGCTTAGAGGGGGGGACATTGAACGCTGAAGCTTTCTTT
CASSLEGGTLNAEAFF
>many|NA|TRBV27|TRBJ2-3
TGTGCCAGCGGGACGTACACAGATACGCAGTATTTT
CASGTYTDTQYF
>NA|NA|TRBV4-1|TRBJ1-1
TGCGCCAGCAGCCCCCGCGGGGGTAGGGCTGAAGCTTTCTTT
CASSPRGGRAEAFF
>medium-sized|NA|TRBV7-9|TRBJ2-1
TGTGCCAGCAGCGAAGCTGGAGGGGTTAAGCAGTTCTTC
CASSEAGGVKQFF
>NA|NA|TRBV6-1|TRBJ1-2
TGTGCCAGCAGCCCCGAGGGGAGCTATGGCTACACCTTC
CASSPEGSYGYTF
>few|NA|TRBV4-2|TRBJ1-2
TGTGCCAGCAGCCCAAGGGGGGTCCCTCCCCGCGCTAACTATGGCTACACCTTC
CASSPRGVPPRANYGYTF
>NA|NA|TRBV27|TRBJ1-1
TGTGCCAGCAGTGAAGGAGGGAACACTGAAGCTTTCTTT
CASSEGGNTEAFF
>few|TRBD1|TRBV28|TRBJ2-1
TGTGCCAGCAGTTTCGGCCAGGGGGTGGTATCATACAATGAGCAGTTCTTC
CASSFGQGVVSYNEQFF
>few|NA|TRBV10-3|TRBJ1-1
TGTGCCATCAGTGAGTCGAGAGGGACCCTGAACACTGAAGCTTTCTTT
CAISESRGTLNTEAFF
>few|NA|TRBV24-1|TRBJ2-2
TGTGCCACCAGTGATAGGCCAGGACGCTCCACCGGGGAGCTGTTTTTT
CATSDRPGRSTGELFF
>few|TRBD2|TRBV5-4|TRBJ2-1
TGTGCCAGCAGCCGGAGTGGACTAGCATACGAACAGTTCTTC
CASSRSGLAYEQFF
>few|TRBD2|TRBV6-2/TRBV6-3|TRBJ2-3
TGTGCCAGCAGACAAATAGCGGGGGGCAGCACAGATACGCAGTATTTT
CASRQIAGGSTDTQYF
>NA|NA|TRBV28|TRBJ2-1
TGTGCCAGCAGTTCCCCCGGGACTCAGAGGCAGTTCTTC
CASSSPGTQRQFF
>NA|TRBD2|TRBV20-1|TRBJ2-5
TGCAGTGCTAGAGATGCCCTAGCGGGACAAGAGACCCAGTACTTC
CSARDALAGQETQYF
>few|NA|TRBV14|TRBJ2-1
TGTGCCAGCAGCCCAAAGCTTAGTAGCAATGAGCAGTTCTTC
CASSPKLSSNEQFF
>many|TRBD1|TRBV28|TRBJ2-1
TGTGCCAGCAGTTTGCTGTTACAGGGGCAAGGCAATGAGCAGTTCTTC
CASSLLLQGQGNEQFF
>once|NA|TRBV20-1|TRBJ2-1
TGCAGTGCCGTAAAAGCAGGCTCCTACAATGAGCAGTTCTTC
CSAVKAGSYNEQFF
>NA|TRBD1|TRBV10-3|TRBJ1-5
TGTGCCATCAGGGAGGGACAGAACTCCAATCAGCCCCAGCATTTT
CAIREGQNSNQPQHF
>NA|NA|TRBV7-2|TRBJ2-7
TGTGCCAGCAGCCCGCGGGACCCACCTTACGAGCAGTACTTC
CASSPRDPPYEQYF
>NA|NA|TRBV10-3|TRBJ1-4
TGTGCCATCAGTGAAAGGGAGAAGGAAAAACTGTTTTTT
CAISEREKEKLFF
>few|NA|TRBV7-8|TRBJ2-7
TGTGCCAGCAGCTTAGAGAGCGGCCCCGTTCCCTACGAGCAGTACTTC
CASSLESGPVPYEQYF
>NA|NA|TRBV12-3/TRBV12-4|TRBJ1-2
TGTGCCAGCAGTTTGACAGGCCTCTACACCTTC
CASSLTGLYTF
>NA|TRBD1|TRBV2|TRBJ2-3
TGTGCCAGCAGGGGGACAGGGTATATAGATACGCAGTATTTT
CASRGTGYIDTQYF
>few|NA|TRBV28|TRBJ1-2
TGTGCCAGCAGTCTCCAGGAGGTCTATGGCTACACCTTC
CASSLQEVYGYTF
>NA|NA|TRBV7-9|TRBJ1-1
TGTGCCAGCAGTCCTCAAGGGGGAGACACTGAAGCTTTCTTT
CASSPQGGDTEAFF
>NA|NA|TRBV7-9|TRBJ1-1
TGTGCCAGCAGCTTATATCCGGACACTGAAGCTTTCTTT
CASSLYPDTEAFF
>NA|NA|TRBV29-1|TRBJ2-1
TGCAGCGTTGTGGTTGGGGCCGCTTCCTACAATGAGCAGTTCTTC
CSVVVGAASYNEQFF
>NA|NA|TRBV7-6|TRBJ2-7
TGTGCCAGCAGCCTCAGTGGGTGGGAAACAGGATCCTACGAGCAGTACTTC
CASSLSGWETGSYEQYF
>once|TRBD1|TRBV6-6|TRBJ2-1
TGTGCCAGCAGTTACCAAATTAATACAGGGGTAGCCTTC
CASSYQINTGVAF
>few|TRBD2|TRBV27|TRBJ2-2
TGTGCCAGCAGCTACAGGACTAGCGGGGACGGGGAGCTGTTTTTT
CASSYRTSGDGELFF
>NA|NA|TRBV7-9|TRBJ2-7
TGTGCCAGCAGCCAACCCAACGACTCCGAGCAGTACTTC
CASSQPNDSEQYF
>NA|NA|TRBV7-2|TRBJ2-7
TGTGCCAGCAGCTTAAGCCCCCTGCTAGTATCCGAGCAGTACTTC
CASSLSPLLVSEQYF
>NA|NA|TRBV6-1|TRBJ1-2
TGTGCCAGCAGGGACCCTTTGACAGGAACCTACTATGGCTACACCTTC
CASRDPLTGTYYGYTF
>many|NA|TRBV28|TRBJ1-2
TGTGCCAGCAGTTTGACGGTGACATTGGTCGGCTACACCTTC
CASSLTVTLVGYTF
>NA|NA|TRBV6-1|TRBJ1-4
TGTGCCAGCAGTCCGACAGCGTTTACAACTAATGAAAAACTGTTTTTT
CASSPTAFTTNEKLFF
>NA|TRBD2|TRBV29-1|TRBJ2-3
TGCAGCGTAGTGACTAGCGGGAGTCCAGATACGCAGTATTTT
CSVVTSGSPDTQYF
>few|NA|TRBV2|TRBJ2-7
TGTGCCAGCAGCCAAGGGCCCTCCGAGCAGTACTTC
CASSQGPSEQYF
>once|NA|TRBV7-3|TRBJ1-1
TGTGCCAGCAGATTGACGGACGAGAACACTGAAGCTTTCTTT
CASRLTDENTEAFF
>NA|TRBD2|TRBV6-1|TRBJ2-3
TGTGCCATCAGTGAAGGACTAGCGGGAGGGCCAAATACGCAGTATTTT
CAISEGLAGGPNTQYF
>few|TRBD2|TRBV27|TRBJ2-5
TGTGCCAGCAAAGATCTGGGACTAGCGGCCTGGGAGACCCAGTACTTC
CASKDLGLAAWETQYF
>NA|TRBD1|TRBV19|TRBJ1-3
TGTGCCAGTACTCCGGACAGGGCCTTCTCTGGAAACACCATATATTTT
CASTPDRAFSGNTIYF
>many|TRBD2|TRBV6-1|TRBJ2-7
TGTGCCAGCAGTGAAAGGACTAGCGGCTCCTACGAGCAGTACTTC
CASSERTSGSYEQYF
>NA|NA|TRBV4-1|TRBJ1-5
TGCGCCAGCAGCCAAGTAGGGCCTCAGCCCCAGCATTTT
CASSQVGPQPQHF
>NA|NA|TRBV6-9|TRBJ2-2
TGCGCCAGCAGTGTTATATCTTCCAGGGAGCTGTTTTTT
CASSVISSRELFF